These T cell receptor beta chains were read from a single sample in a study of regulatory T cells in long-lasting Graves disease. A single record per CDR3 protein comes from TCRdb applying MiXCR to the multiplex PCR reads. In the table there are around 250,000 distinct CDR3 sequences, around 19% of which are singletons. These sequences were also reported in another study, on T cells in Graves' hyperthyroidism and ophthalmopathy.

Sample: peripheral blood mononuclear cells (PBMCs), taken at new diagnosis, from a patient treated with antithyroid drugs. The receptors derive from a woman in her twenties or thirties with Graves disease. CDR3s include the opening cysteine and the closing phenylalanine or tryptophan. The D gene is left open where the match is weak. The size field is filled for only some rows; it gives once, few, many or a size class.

TGTGCCAGCAGTCATCCCCTAGGTGAGCAGTACTTC CASSHPLGEQYF - TRBV11-2 many TRBJ2-7
TGCAGTGCTAGAGCTGGGGAAATGAACACTGAAGCTTTCTTT CSARAGEMNTEAFF - TRBV20-1 many TRBJ1-1
TGTGCCAGCATTCAACCAGCCGGGGGGGGGGATCAGCCCCAGCATTTT CASIQPAGGGDQPQHF - TRBV28 many TRBJ1-5
TGTGCTAGTGGTTTGGTAGGATTGGGAACTGGGGCCAACGTCCTGACTTTC CASGLVGLGTGANVLTF - TRBV12-5 - TRBJ2-6
TGCGCCAGCAGCCCCGCGGACGGGGGGACGCAGGCCCAGTACTTC CASSPADGGTQAQYF TRBD2 TRBV5-1 - TRBJ2-5
TGCAGTGCTACTGGACTAGCGGGGGGTGAGCAGTTCTTC CSATGLAGGEQFF TRBD2 TRBV20-1 - TRBJ2-1
TGTGCCAGCAGCCCATCACAGGGGGCCAGTGGTTCACCCCTCCACTTT CASSPSQGASGSPLHF TRBD1 TRBV7-9 many TRBJ1-6
TGCAGTGCTGAGGCGACTAGTGAATTCTACGAGCAGTACTTC CSAEATSEFYEQYF - TRBV20-1 - TRBJ2-7
TGTGCCATCAGTGAGTCGATTGTTGGGTTAGCGGGGCCCAATGAGCAGTTCTTC CAISESIVGLAGPNEQFF TRBD2 TRBV10-3 many TRBJ2-1
TGTGCCAGCAGGGCGACAGGGGGCTCTACAGATACGCAGTATTTT CASRATGGSTDTQYF TRBD1 TRBV6-2/TRBV6-3 many TRBJ2-3
TGCAGTGCTCCCCGGGGGGGGCCGGACACTGAAGCTTTCTTT CSAPRGGPDTEAFF - TRBV20-1 many TRBJ1-1
TGTGCCAGCAGTTTAACGGCGGGAGGCCATGAGCAGTTCTTC CASSLTAGGHEQFF TRBD2 TRBV12-3/TRBV12-4 - TRBJ2-1
TGTGCCAGCACTCGGATCAACTCTCAAGAGACCCAGTACTTC CASTRINSQETQYF - TRBV6-1 many TRBJ2-5
TGTGCCAGCTCACCTACTAGCACAGATACGCAGTATTTT CASSPTSTDTQYF - TRBV18 many TRBJ2-3
TGTGCCAGCAGCTTGGTCCAGCTGAACACTGAAGCTTTCTTT CASSLVQLNTEAFF - TRBV5-6 many TRBJ1-1
TGTGCCATCAGCCCGCCCACGGGGGAAGCTTTCTTT CAISPPTGEAFF - TRBV10-3 many TRBJ1-1
TGTGCCAGCAGCCGCCTTAGCGGGGGGCCCACCTACGAGCAGTACTTC CASSRLSGGPTYEQYF TRBD2 TRBV7-2 - TRBJ2-7
TGTGCCAGCAGGGACAGGGCTGCGGACAATGAGCAGTTCTTC CASRDRAADNEQFF TRBD1 TRBV2 many TRBJ2-1
TGTGCCAGCAGTTCCGTAGCGGGGGGCATCCTTCCCTACGAGCAGTACTTC CASSSVAGGILPYEQYF TRBD2 TRBV12-3/TRBV12-4 - TRBJ2-7
TGCAGTGCTATCCGGGATGGGGGGGGCTACGAGCAGTACTTC CSAIRDGGGYEQYF TRBD2 TRBV20-1 - TRBJ2-7
TGTGCCAGCAGTGAACGAAGGGGTACGCAGTATTTT CASSERRGTQYF - TRBV6-1 many TRBJ2-3
TGTGCCAGCAGCCTAGACATCCGGAATTCACCCCTCCACTTT CASSLDIRNSPLHF - TRBV5-5 many TRBJ1-6
TGTGCCAGCAGCTTGGTGGCATCGACCGGGGAGCTGTTTTTT CASSLVASTGELFF - TRBV5-5 many TRBJ2-2
TGTGCCAGCAGCCAAGATCTTGTCGGGGGCCATAACGAGCAGTACTTC CASSQDLVGGHNEQYF - TRBV4-2 few TRBJ2-7
TGCGCCAGCAGCTTGGCCGGAGGGCTTAATACCTACGAGCAGTACTTC CASSLAGGLNTYEQYF - TRBV5-1 many TRBJ2-7
TGCAGTGCTAGAGATTCCCTCGGACCCGGGCGAGCGGAGCCCCAGCATTTT CSARDSLGPGRAEPQHF - TRBV20-1 many TRBJ1-5
TGTGCCACCACGGCCCATGCAACTAATGAAAAACTGTTTTTT CATTAHATNEKLFF - TRBV12-3/TRBV12-4 many TRBJ1-4
TGTGCCAGCAGCCCGGGACCGAATAATGAAAAACTGTTTTTT CASSPGPNNEKLFF - TRBV7-2 - TRBJ1-4
TGCAGTGCTAGCGGGCCATACACTGAAGCTTTCTTT CSASGPYTEAFF - TRBV20-1 many TRBJ1-1
TGTGCCAGCAGCGTCCTAAGCTATCCTGGAAACACCATATATTTT CASSVLSYPGNTIYF - TRBV9 many TRBJ1-3
TGCGCCAGCAGCTTGGACACCGGGAGCAATCAGCCCCAGCATTTT CASSLDTGSNQPQHF - TRBV5-1 many TRBJ1-5
TGTGCCAGCAGCCAAGCCGGGACCGGTCATCAGCAGTACTTC CASSQAGTGHQQYF - TRBV27 - TRBJ2-7
TGTGCCAGCAGCCCCGTGTCCCCTCACCGAGCGCCGCAACGCTCTGGGGCCAACGTCCTGACTTTC CASSPVSPHRAPQRSGANVLTF - TRBV7-8 many TRBJ2-6
TGTGCCAGCAGCGTAGTAGCGGGACGGACTGAAGCTTTCTTT CASSVVAGRTEAFF - TRBV9 many TRBJ1-1
TGTGCCAGCGGAGAAGAGACCCAGTACTTC CASGEETQYF - TRBV2 many TRBJ2-5
TGCAGTGCTGGAACTAGCAACTATGGCTACACCTTC CSAGTSNYGYTF - TRBV20-1 many TRBJ1-2
TGTGCCATCAGTGGGGCCGTACAGGGGTCGGCCACGGGGTCACCCCTCCACTTT CAISGAVQGSATGSPLHF TRBD1 TRBV10-3 few TRBJ1-6
TGTGCCAGCAGTCCGCCCGGGACTAGGGGCACAGATACGCAGTATTTT CASSPPGTRGTDTQYF TRBD2 TRBV7-8 many TRBJ2-3
TGCGCCAGCAGCCAAGGATTGCAGATCAACGGAAACACCATATATTTT CASSQGLQINGNTIYF - TRBV4-1 many TRBJ1-3
TGTGCCAGCAGCGACCTAGCGTCGAGTACCTACGAGCAGTACTTC CASSDLASSTYEQYF - TRBV6-2/TRBV6-3 many TRBJ2-7